This TCR beta chain was observed in a study of control samples from healthy donors and cancer patients. Germline V CDR1 and CDR2: MNHEY, SVGAGI. The ends lost 0 bases at V and 3 bases at J; junction bases unmatched: 2. This CDR3 is 15 amino acids long. Clones were read by immunoSEQ multiplex PCR, and TCRdb kept only the in-frame ones, dropping some. Among tens of thousands of clones listed, 91% were seen once. The V call is TRBV6-5, the J call TRBJ1-5, with 7 bases matching TRBD1. This receptor was taken from a man between 45 and 60 years old with lung cancer. The sequencing input was PBMCs. The CDR3 coding sequence is TGTGCCAGCAGTTACTCGACAGGGAACAATCAGCCCCAGCATTTT. Amino acids: CASSYSTGNNQPQHF.